Listed below are T cell receptor beta chains from one sample, sequenced in a study of cytomegalovirus exposure and HLA in healthy donors. Method: immunoSEQ multiplex PCR; TCRdb's copy keeps in-frame clones and lacks some. The sample includes about 200,000 clones, 70% to 90% of them seen just once. What was sequenced was PBMCs. These receptors came from a man in his thirties or forties in good health and CMV-seronegative. The CDR3 runs from the conserved cysteine through the conserved F or W. The D gene is left open where the match is weak. Clone size, where shown, is once, few, many, or a class for clones that have expanded.

clone size: few; J gene: TRBJ2-7; V gene: TRBV6-1; D gene: TRBD2; CDR3 DNA: TGTGCCAGCAGTGAGCCTTCTAGCGGGGGTTGGTACGAGCAGTACTTC; CDR3 protein: CASSEPSSGGWYEQYF
clone size: NA; J gene: TRBJ2-1; V gene: TRBV4-2; D gene: NA; CDR3 DNA: TGTGCCAGCAGCCAAGATCTTTTAGGGGCGAATGAGCAGTTCTTC; CDR3 protein: CASSQDLLGANEQFF
clone size: NA; J gene: TRBJ2-7; V gene: TRBV2; D gene: NA; CDR3 DNA: TGTGCCAGCAGTGAGACAGCACCCTACGAGCAGTACTTC; CDR3 protein: CASSETAPYEQYF
clone size: NA; J gene: TRBJ2-7; V gene: TRBV6-1; D gene: TRBD1; CDR3 DNA: TGTGCCAGCAGTACACTGGGACAGCTACCCGAGCAGTACTTC; CDR3 protein: CASSTLGQLPEQYF
clone size: NA; J gene: TRBJ2-2; V gene: TRBV7-3; D gene: NA; CDR3 DNA: TGTGCCAGCAGCTTAACGGCGGGGCGAACCGGGGAGCTGTTTTTT; CDR3 protein: CASSLTAGRTGELFF
clone size: NA; J gene: TRBJ1-4; V gene: TRBV5-5; D gene: NA; CDR3 DNA: TGTGCCAGCAGGTCCAACCGAGCCTTTAATGAAAAACTGTTTTTT; CDR3 protein: CASRSNRAFNEKLFF
clone size: NA; J gene: TRBJ1-2; V gene: TRBV4-1; D gene: NA; CDR3 DNA: TGCGCCAGCAGCCAAAGGTTAGGGGCGGAAGGCTACACCTTC; CDR3 protein: CASSQRLGAEGYTF
clone size: NA; J gene: TRBJ2-3; V gene: TRBV27; D gene: NA; CDR3 DNA: TGTGCCAGCAGTTGGGGTAGCGATATTTGGGAAGGCACAGATACGCAGTATTTT; CDR3 protein: CASSWGSDIWEGTDTQYF
clone size: NA; J gene: TRBJ2-5; V gene: TRBV25-1; D gene: TRBD1; CDR3 DNA: TGTGCCAGCAGTGACCGGACAGGGGTGTACCAAGAGACCCAGTACTTC; CDR3 protein: CASSDRTGVYQETQYF
clone size: NA; J gene: TRBJ1-1; V gene: TRBV6-6; D gene: TRBD1; CDR3 DNA: TGTGCCAGCAGGAGACAGGGTGAAGCTTTCTTT; CDR3 protein: CASRRQGEAFF
clone size: NA; J gene: TRBJ1-1; V gene: TRBV5-4; D gene: TRBD1; CDR3 DNA: TGTGCCAGCAGCCCGGGACAGGGTATGAACACTGAAGCTTTCTTT; CDR3 protein: CASSPGQGMNTEAFF
clone size: NA; J gene: TRBJ1-1; V gene: TRBV19; D gene: TRBD1; CDR3 DNA: TGTGCCAGTAGGACAGGGGGCGCGTTCACTGAAGCTTTCTTT; CDR3 protein: CASRTGGAFTEAFF
clone size: NA; J gene: TRBJ1-4; V gene: TRBV7-6; D gene: NA; CDR3 DNA: TGTGCCAGCAGCTTAGATCCCTTAGCAACTAATGAAAAACTGTTTTTT; CDR3 protein: CASSLDPLATNEKLFF